The clone carrying this T cell receptor (beta chain) appeared once. The CDR3 loop spans 14 amino acids. Germline V gene sequence: CDR1 SGHRS, CDR2 YFSETQ. The V end lost 0 bases, the J end lost 7 bases, and 11 bases lay between the germline ends. This specimen comes from a study of blood T cell repertoires in COVID-19. Original processing methods: Amplification of reference gene primers provided the estimated nucleated cell counts. The table came from immunoSEQ multiplex PCR; TCRdb's copy has only in-frame clones and leaves some out. V, J and clone size reflect that table, while D and trimming were determined from the DNA. The sample has about 210,000 clones, around 82% seen once.

Sequenced: peripheral blood. This clonotype was obtained from a woman in her seventies with acute or convalescent COVID-19. The chain combines TRBV5-1 with TRBJ2-4, with D perhaps matching TRBD1 (6 bases). The CDR3 DNA reads TGCGCCAGCAGCTTGGTACTGGGGGCGAACATTCAGTACTTC. Encoded protein: CASSLVLGANIQYF.